The sequence of this T cell receptor beta chain was determined in a study of blood T cells in healthy people across ages. Broader study findings: Long-lived donors had more naive CD4+ cells and higher diversity than aged donors.

It was with a sample-barcoded 5' primer and a J-beta primer mix that a second PCR of roughly 7 to 11 cycles was run. TCRdb itself ran the 5' RACE reads through MiXCR, one entry per CDR3 protein. The data contain 700,000 to 1,000,000 distinct CDR3 sequences, 44% of them singletons. This CDR3 spans 17 amino acids. The V gene lost 3 bases and the J gene lost 2 bases, with 22 bases spanning the gap. Germline CDR1 and CDR2: GTSNPN and SVGIG (reference sequence). About this clonotype itself: Its antigen is not known.

The sequence was obtained from a man aged 55 to 70 in good health. This chain uses TRBV30 with TRBJ2-5; the D call may be TRBD1 or TRBD2 (5 bases each). The specimen was blood. The CDR3 reads CAWRAEGLNWWQETQYF. CDR3 coding DNA: TGTGCCTGGAGAGCCGAGGGGTTGAATTGGTGGCAAGAGACCCAGTACTTC.